This T cell receptor beta chain was captured by sequencing in a study of T cells in Graves' hyperthyroidism and ophthalmopathy. J lost 0 bases, V lost 8 bases, and 1 base had no gene match. The germline V gene has CDR1 GTSNPN and CDR2 SVGIG (reference sequence). The CDR3 spans 11 residues. Exclusion criteria comprised uncontrolled infection, other autoimmune disease, pregnancy or lactation. The TCR beta CDR3 regions underwent amplification using RNA transcripts as the source. Carried out on the TCR CDR3, a first-round RT-PCR used the HTBI primer set. TCRdb itself ran the multiplex PCR reads through MiXCR, one entry per CDR3 protein. The data show 500,000 to 700,000 distinct CDR3 sequences, with about a sixth seen just once and approximately 20% held by the top ten. This clonotype was seen repeatedly, ten times or more.

The specimen sequenced was blood. The sequence came from a woman between 18 and 29 years old with Graves' hyperthyroidism. V gene TRBV30 combines with J gene TRBJ2-7, with TRBD1 identical over 7 bases. For the CDR3, the DNA is TGTGCCGGGGACAGCTCCTACGAGCAGTACTTC. Translating gives CAGDSSYEQYF.